Presented here are 15 T cell receptor beta chains from one specimen sequenced in a study of blood T cell repertoires in COVID-19. Some clones are missing from TCRdb's copy, which holds only in-frame ones; the method was immunoSEQ multiplex PCR. The data hold hundreds of thousands of clones, with about 87% observed a single time. The material sequenced was peripheral blood. All receptors derive from a woman younger than 35 with acute or convalescent COVID-19.

The V gene is TRBV11-2, the J gene TRBJ1-4, with 9 bases aligning to TRBD1. The CDR3 has 14 residues. J gave up 7 bases and V 6 bases, and 6 bases lay outside the gene matches. Germline CDR1 is SGHAT and CDR2 is FQNNGV. The CDR3 loop reads CASSTGTGFEKLFF. The DNA of the CDR3 is TGTGCCAGCAGTACCGGGACAGGGTTTGAAAAACTGTTTTTT. Variable domain in full (rest from reference TRBV11-2 and TRBJ1-4): EAGVAQSPRYKIIEKRQSVAFWCNPISGHATLYWYQQILGQGPKLLIQFQNNGVVDDSQLPKDRFSAERLKGVDSTLKIQPAKLEDSAVYLCASSTGTGFEKLFFGSGTQLSVL.

The chain uses TRBV4-2 and TRBJ2-7; 8 nucleotides agree with TRBD1. The CDR3 covers 18 residues. The V gene's germline CDR1 is LGHNA and CDR2 YNFKEQ. V dropped 3 bases and J dropped 4; count of bases not matched to a gene: 17. The CDR3 coding sequence is TGTGCCAGCAGCCACGGGTCCCTCCGGGACAGGAGAACGTACGAGCAGTACTTC. This encodes CASSHGSLRDRRTYEQYF.

The chain links TRBV29-1 to TRBJ1-2, with D possibly being TRBD1 (5 bases). The V end lost 4 bases, the J end lost 4 bases, and 10 bases lay between the germline ends. Germline V CDR1 and CDR2: SQVTM, ANQGSEA. The CDR3 covers 12 residues. The CDR3 nucleotides read TGCAGCGTTGTTAGGGGCCCCTATGGCTACACCTTC. Translation: CSVVRGPYGYTF.

The chain is built from TRBV21-1 and TRBJ2-7; whether TRBD1, the table's D call, matches the DNA was not checked. TRBV21-1 represents a pseudogene. CDR3 length: 14 residues. The CDR3 loop is CASSKDPQNNEQYF. The CDR3, as DNA: TGTGCCAGCAGCAAAGACCCTCAAAACAACGAGCAGTACTTC.

The chain couples TRBV6-5 to TRBJ2-1, with TRBD1 identical over 9 bases. Trimming at V came to 4 bases and at J to 6 bases, leaving 7 bases not matched to a gene. The CDR3 is 15 residues long. Germline-derived CDR1 and CDR2 are MNHEY and SVGAGI. The CDR3 sequence: CASSSWTGAPNEQFF. The CDR3 nucleotides read TGTGCCAGCAGTTCCTGGACAGGGGCACCCAATGAGCAGTTCTTC.

This chain connects TRBV27 to TRBJ1-4; perhaps TRBD1 as D (6 bases). Trimming took off 6 bases at V and 0 bases at J, with 11 bases between the two ends. The germline gives CDR1 MNHEY, CDR2 SMNVEV (reference sequence). This CDR3 has 15 amino acids. In nucleotides, the CDR3 is TGTGCCAGCAGCCAAGAGGGGGCAACTAATGAAAAACTGTTTTTT. Amino acids: CASSQEGATNEKLFF.

The chain combines TRBV3-1 (or the pseudogene TRBV3-2) with TRBJ1-2, with TRBD1 identical over 8 bases. The V segment lost 1 base and the J segment 8 bases; nucleotides outside the gene matches: 6. Germline assignment: CDR1 LGHDT and CDR2 YNNKEL (reference sequence). This CDR3 contains 14 residues. DNA of the CDR3: TGTGCCAGCAGCCAAGTCCGGACAGGGAGCGGCTACACCTTC. Its translation is CASSQVRTGSGYTF.

About this clone itself: The same CDR3 can be traced to other DNA sequences in this sample. The V and J genes are TRBV24-1 and TRBJ1-5; D might be TRBD1 (5 bases). Germline lookup yields CDR1 KGHDR and CDR2 SFDVKD. The CDR3 consists of 13 residues. V lost 5 bases and J 2 bases, leaving 6 bases between the germline ends. The CDR3 DNA reads as TGTGCCACCAGTGTAGGGGGCAATCAGCCCCAGCATTTT. Its protein is CATSVGGNQPQHF.

The V and J genes are TRBV2 and TRBJ2-1, with 8 bases that match TRBD1. The CDR3 extends over 14 amino acids. Germline lookup yields CDR1 SNHLY and CDR2 FYNNEI. The J segment lost 7 bases and the V segment lost 3 bases, leaving 5 bases of the junction unmatched. The CDR3 loop reads CASSETGARNEQFF. The CDR3 DNA is TGTGCCAGCAGTGAGACAGGGGCTAGGAATGAGCAGTTCTTC.

The chain is built from TRBV9 and TRBJ2-2; D not certain. The germline CDR1 and CDR2 sequences are SGDLS and YYNGEE. CDR3 length equals 14 residues. Deletions cut 4 bases from V and 1 base from J, with 8 bases between. As DNA, the CDR3 is TGTGCCAGCAGCCAGGTTCTGAACACCGGGGAGCTGTTTTTT. It translates to CASSQVLNTGELFF.

V usage is TRBV5-1 and J usage is TRBJ1-3; possible D gene TRBD1, 5 bases. The germline CDR1 and CDR2 sequences are SGHRS and YFSETQ. CDR3 length: 12 residues. With 1 base removed from V and 10 bases from J, the gap between germline ends came to 9 bases. CDR3: CASSLPGETIYF. Written as DNA, the CDR3 is TGCGCCAGCAGCTTGCCGGGGGAAACCATATATTTT.

This chain links TRBV5-4 with TRBJ2-2; 7 bases match TRBD1. Trimming at V came to 0 bases and at J to 0 bases, leaving 8 bases not matched to a gene. The CDR3 sequence is 18 residues long. Germline lookup yields CDR1 SGHNT and CDR2 YYREEE (reference sequence). CDR3 sequence: CASSLASPQGANTGELFF. The CDR3 nucleotides read TGTGCCAGCAGCTTGGCCTCCCCCCAGGGGGCGAACACCGGGGAGCTGTTTTTT. Looking up the rest from reference TRBV5-4 and TRBJ2-2 gives the full variable domain: ETGVTQSPTHLIKTRGQQVTLRCSSQSGHNTVSWYQQALGQGPQFIFQYYREEENGRGNFPPRFSGLQFPNYSSELNVNALELDDSALYLCASSLASPQGANTGELFFGEGSRLTVL.

The V gene is TRBV7-2, the J gene TRBJ1-2; D remains unclear. With 1 base removed from V and 8 bases from J, the gap between germline ends came to 8 bases. Germline loops: CDR1 SGHTA, CDR2 FQGNSA. CDR3 length equals 12 residues. The CDR3 sequence: CASSLVGVGYTF. The CDR3 bases are TGTGCCAGCAGCTTAGTCGGGGTAGGCTACACCTTC.

The chain uses TRBV6-5 and TRBJ1-1; D is undetermined. The CDR3 runs to 12 residues. With 2 bases removed from V and 9 bases from J, the gap between germline ends came to 10 bases. Germline lookup yields CDR1 MNHEY and CDR2 SVGAGI. CDR3 sequence reads: CASSYIGEKAFF. The CDR3 nucleotides are TGTGCCAGCAGTTACATAGGAGAAAAAGCTTTCTTT.

The gene calls are TRBV5-6 and TRBJ2-7, with 7 bases lining up with TRBD2. CDR3 length: 16 residues. The J segment lost 0 bases and the V segment lost 4 bases, leaving 10 bases of the junction unmatched. Germline V lookup: CDR1 SGHDT, CDR2 YYEEEE. The DNA of the CDR3 is TGTGCCAGCAGCCGAGGAGCGGGGCGCCTCTCCTACGAGCAGTACTTC. The encoded protein is CASSRGAGRLSYEQYF.